These T cell receptor beta chains were read from a single sample in a study of blood T cells in healthy people across ages. MiXCR was run by TCRdb on the 5' RACE reads, yielding one entry per CDR3 protein. The sample gives around 780,000 distinct CDR3 sequences, about 61% of which show up once; 25% to 30% is in the top ten. The sequenced sample consisted of blood. All receptors come from a man aged 40-49 years in good health. CDR3s include the opening cysteine and the closing phenylalanine or tryptophan. D genes are given only for firm matches. Size tells how often a clone was seen (once, few, many) or the class of an expanded clone, and some rows leave it out.

size	D	V	J	DNA	CDR3
-	TRBD2	TRBV7-3	TRBJ2-4	TGTGCCAGCAGCCCGGGGACTAGCGGGAAAAACATTCAGTACTTC	CASSPGTSGKNIQYF
-	TRBD2	TRBV12-3/TRBV12-4	TRBJ2-7	TGTGCCAGCAGTCCCCGGGGGGTAGCGACCCTGGGAGAGCAGTACTTC	CASSPRGVATLGEQYF
few	-	TRBV4-2	TRBJ2-1	TGTGCCAGCAGCCAAGATCTAGGGAGTTGGGCGAATGAGCAGTTCTTC	CASSQDLGSWANEQFF
-	-	TRBV3-1	TRBJ2-7	TGTGCCAGCAGGTTAACAGGGCGTACCTACGAGCAGTACTTC	CASRLTGRTYEQYF
-	TRBD1	TRBV7-9	TRBJ1-5	TGTGCCAGCAGCTTGGGACAGACCAATCAGCCCCAGCGTTTT	CASSLGQTNQPQRF
-	-	TRBV2	TRBJ2-4	TGTGCCAGCAGTACAGGTCTAGCCAAAAACATTCAGTACTTC	CASSTGLAKNIQYF
-	TRBD2	TRBV6-6	TRBJ2-3	TGTGCCAGCAGCTTAGCGGGAGCCGTTACAGATACGCAGTATTTT	CASSLAGAVTDTQYF
-	-	TRBV14	TRBJ2-7	TGTGCCAGCAGCCAGAGAACGGAATCTTCCTACGAGCAGTACTTC	CASSQRTESSYEQYF
-	-	TRBV5-1	TRBJ1-1	TGCGCCAGCAGCTTGGAACAAGGGGACACTGAAGCTTTCTTT	CASSLEQGDTEAFF
-	TRBD2	TRBV29-1	TRBJ2-7	TGCAGCGTTGAGTCTAGCGGGTCATCCTACGAGCAGTACTTC	CSVESSGSSYEQYF
-	-	TRBV7-8	TRBJ1-2	TGTGCCAGCAGCTTAGAGTCGGGGGTTCCACACTATGGCTACACCTTC	CASSLESGVPHYGYTF
-	-	TRBV12-3/TRBV12-4	TRBJ2-1	TGTGCCAGCAGCCACGTGCAGGGCAACAATGAGCAGTTCTTC	CASSHVQGNNEQFF
-	-	TRBV7-9	TRBJ2-7	TGTGCCAGCAGCTTTCTCCTGGATCTTGGCGAGCAGTACTTC	CASSFLLDLGEQYF
-	-	TRBV5-8	TRBJ2-5	TGTGCCAGCAGCTTCTACCTGTTCGGGCAAGAGACCCAGTACTTC	CASSFYLFGQETQYF
few	-	TRBV10-3	TRBJ2-5	TGTGCCATCAGCTCGTCCGGGTTCGGCGAGACCCAGTACTTC	CAISSSGFGETQYF
-	TRBD2	TRBV6-5	TRBJ2-1	TGTGCCAGCAGTGCCAGCGGGAGATACAATGAGCAGTTCTTC	CASSASGRYNEQFF
-	-	TRBV20-1	TRBJ2-3	TGCAGTGCTAGAGATGGGACCTTGGGCACAGATACGCAGTATTTT	CSARDGTLGTDTQYF
-	-	TRBV25-1	TRBJ1-2	TGTGCCAGCAGTGAATGGGAACTGCCTTCGGGGGATGGCTACACCTTC	CASSEWELPSGDGYTF
-	TRBD2	TRBV20-1	TRBJ2-3	TGTAGTGCCGTGAGTGGGACTAGCGGGAGATTGGGCACAGATACGCAGTATTTT	CSAVSGTSGRLGTDTQYF
-	TRBD1	TRBV29-1	TRBJ2-2	TGCAGCGTAGGACAGGTGCAGAACACCGGGGAGCTGTTTTTT	CSVGQVQNTGELFF
few	TRBD2	TRBV7-9	TRBJ2-7	TGTGCCAGCAGCTTAGCGGGAGGGCCGGGGGAGCAGTACTTC	CASSLAGGPGEQYF
-	TRBD1	TRBV3-1	TRBJ1-2	TGTGCCAGCAGCCAAGAGGTGACAGGGTATGGCTACACCTTC	CASSQEVTGYGYTF
-	-	TRBV5-5	TRBJ1-5	TGTGCCAGCAGCTTGCGGGAGAATCAGCCCCAGCATTTT	CASSLRENQPQHF
-	TRBD1	TRBV28	TRBJ1-4	TGTGCCAGCAGCAAAGGGGACAGGGGGGACGAAAAACTGTTTTTT	CASSKGDRGDEKLFF
-	TRBD2	TRBV15	TRBJ2-4	TGTGCCACCAGCAATGCCGGGACTAACAAAAACATTCAGTACTTC	CATSNAGTNKNIQYF
-	TRBD1	TRBV12-3/TRBV12-4	TRBJ1-4	TGTGCCAGCGGGCGGACAGGAGCAGAAAAACTGTTTTTT	CASGRTGAEKLFF
many	-	TRBV12-3/TRBV12-4	TRBJ2-5	TGTGCCAGCAGTTTATGGGGGGAGACCCAGTACTTC	CASSLWGETQYF
-	TRBD1	TRBV15	TRBJ1-2	TGTGCCACCAGCAGAGATCCGACAGGGGTCAAAACCTCGACTAGTGGCTACACCTTC	CATSRDPTGVKTSTSGYTF
-	TRBD2	TRBV2	TRBJ2-1	TGTGCCAGCACCGAGGGACTAGCGGGAGACGGGGTTTCCTACAATGAGCAGTTCTTC	CASTEGLAGDGVSYNEQFF
-	TRBD2	TRBV7-9	TRBJ2-3	TGTGCCAGCAGCTCGGGACTAGCGGCTAGCACAGATACGCAGTGTTTT	CASSSGLAASTDTQCF
-	-	TRBV11-1	TRBJ2-1	TGTGCCAGCAGCTCCGGGACGATCCCGAATGAGCAGTTCTTC	CASSSGTIPNEQFF
-	-	TRBV27	TRBJ1-1	TGTGCCAGCATCGGAGTCTGGAACACTGAAGCTTTCTTT	CASIGVWNTEAFF
many	-	TRBV6-4	TRBJ1-6	TGTGCCAGCAGTGACTCGACCAATTCACCCCTCCACTTT	CASSDSTNSPLHF
-	-	TRBV20-1	TRBJ2-3	TGCAGTGCTAGTTTCCGGGGGTCATCCACAACAGATACGCAGTATTTT	CSASFRGSSTTDTQYF
many	TRBD2	TRBV20-1	TRBJ2-5	TGCAGTGCTAAACTTCCGGGACTAGCGCTGGAGACCCAGTACTTC	CSAKLPGLALETQYF
few	TRBD2	TRBV9	TRBJ2-1	TGTGCCAGTTGCCCGACTAGCGGGAGAAATGAGCAGTTCTTC	CASCPTSGRNEQFF
-	TRBD2	TRBV5-1	TRBJ2-5	TGCGCCAGCAGCTCGGGACTAGCGGGTGTGCAAGAGACCCAGTACTTC	CASSSGLAGVQETQYF
few	-	TRBV6-5	TRBJ2-6	TGTGCCAGCAGCCCCCGACAGTCCTCTGGGGCCAACGTCCTGACTTTC	CASSPRQSSGANVLTF
few	TRBD1	TRBV7-6	TRBJ2-4	TGTGCCAGCAGCTTAGCGAGACAGGGGGTTGCCAAAAACATTCAGTACTTC	CASSLARQGVAKNIQYF
-	TRBD1	TRBV14	TRBJ1-2	TGTGCCAGCAGCCGGAACAGGGGAGGTTATGGCTACACCTTC	CASSRNRGGYGYTF
few	TRBD2	TRBV28	TRBJ2-1	TGTGCCAGCAGTTTAGTGGGACTAGCGGGACGTAATGAGCAGTTCTTC	CASSLVGLAGRNEQFF
-	-	TRBV7-2	TRBJ1-1	TGTGCCAGCAGCCCCCGCTACACTGAAGCTTTCTTT	CASSPRYTEAFF
few	TRBD1	TRBV7-2	TRBJ2-7	TGTGCCAGCAGCTTAGGGACAGGGGCGGACGAGCAGTACTTC	CASSLGTGADEQYF